The sample holds a few counts of the clone carrying this T cell receptor beta chain. V lost 3 bases and J 1 base, leaving 13 bases between the germline ends. This CDR3 has 16 residues. The germline V gene has CDR1 SGHDN and CDR2 FVKESK. The data belong to a study of blood T cell repertoires in COVID-19. Ages ranged from roughly 18 to 95 years, with residence in approximately 25 US areas. TCRdb keeps only in-frame clones here, not all; method: immunoSEQ multiplex PCR. The table records approximately 170,000 clones, approximately 90% of them present only once. The V and J genes are TRBV14 and TRBJ2-1; D unresolved. This sequence originates from a woman younger than 30 who had recovered from COVID-19. Sequenced: PBMCs or T cells enriched from blood (not recorded which). CDR3 nucleotides: TGTGCCAGCAGCCATCGGTTAAACCCTTCCTACAATGAGCAGTTCTTC. Translated, it gives CASSHRLNPSYNEQFF. Full variable domain (remainder filled in from reference TRBV14 and TRBJ2-1): EAGVTQFPSHSVIEKGQTVTLRCDPISGHDNLYWYRRVMGKEIKFLLHFVKESKQDESGMPNNRFLAERTGGTYSTLKVQPAELEDSGVYFCASSHRLNPSYNEQFFGPGTRLTVL.